The source of this T cell receptor beta chain is a study of blood T cell repertoires in COVID-19. Study-wide context: Samples of COVID-19 (acute and convalescent) were obtained from the United States, Italy and Spain. T cells, B-cell-depleted T cells, or PBMCs supplied cDNA or gDNA.

V shed 2 bases and J 4 bases; nucleotides not matched to a gene: 11. The CDR3 has 16 residues. Germline values: CDR1 SGHDT, CDR2 YYEEEE. Measured with immunoSEQ multiplex PCR; TCRdb has only the in-frame clones, and not every one. The sample records 200,000 or so clones, roughly 88% being singletons. This chain links TRBV5-6 with TRBJ1-1, with 7 nucleotides matching TRBD1. This sequence originates from a woman aged 40 to 50 with acute COVID-19. Sequencing input: PBMCs or T cells enriched from blood (not recorded which). The CDR3 region has the DNA TGTGCCAGCAGCTTCGCACAGGGGCGATTAGGCACTGAAGCTTTCTTT. Translated, it gives CASSFAQGRLGTEAFF.